The present entry profiles one TCR beta chain with its context. This sample was taken from a study of cytomegalovirus exposure and HLA in healthy donors. Whole-study context: The 110 or so validation repertoires used the same platform as the roughly 670 first-cohort repertoires, a later analysis reported.

TCRdb keeps only in-frame clones here, not all; method: immunoSEQ multiplex PCR. The table has 65,000 to 80,000 clones, around 94% seen once. V lost 7 bases, J lost 2 bases, and 9 bases lay in between. Per germline, CDR1 MDHEN and CDR2 SYDVKM. The CDR3 is 12 residues long. It was the approximately 120-subject validation cohort, separate from the roughly 700-subject first cohort, to which the donors belonged. This chain connects TRBV28 to TRBJ2-7; a possible D gene is TRBD1 (5 bases). The sequencing sample was made of PBMCs. This clonotype was obtained from a woman in her late teens or twenties in good health and CMV-seronegative. The CDR3 nucleotides are TGTGCCAGCAATAGGGGAACCTACGAGCAGTACTTC. It specifies CASNRGTYEQYF.